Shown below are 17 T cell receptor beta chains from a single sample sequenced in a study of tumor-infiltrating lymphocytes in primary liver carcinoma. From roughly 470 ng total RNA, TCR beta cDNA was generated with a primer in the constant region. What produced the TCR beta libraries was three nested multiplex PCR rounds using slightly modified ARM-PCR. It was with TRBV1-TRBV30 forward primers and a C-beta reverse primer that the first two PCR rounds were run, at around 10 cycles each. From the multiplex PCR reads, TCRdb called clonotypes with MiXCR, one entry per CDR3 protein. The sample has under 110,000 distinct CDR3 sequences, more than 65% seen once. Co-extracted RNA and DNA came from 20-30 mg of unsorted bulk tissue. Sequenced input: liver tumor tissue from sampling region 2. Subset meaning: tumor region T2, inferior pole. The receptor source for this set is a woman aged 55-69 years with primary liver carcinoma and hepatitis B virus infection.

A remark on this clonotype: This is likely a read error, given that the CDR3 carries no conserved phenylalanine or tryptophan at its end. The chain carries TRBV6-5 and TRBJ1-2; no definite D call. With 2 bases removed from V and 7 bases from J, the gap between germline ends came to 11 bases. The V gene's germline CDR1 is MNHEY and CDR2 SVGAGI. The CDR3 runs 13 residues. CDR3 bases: TGTGCCAGCAGTTACGCGAGGGAGCTTGGCTACACCCTC. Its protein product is CASSYARELGYTL.

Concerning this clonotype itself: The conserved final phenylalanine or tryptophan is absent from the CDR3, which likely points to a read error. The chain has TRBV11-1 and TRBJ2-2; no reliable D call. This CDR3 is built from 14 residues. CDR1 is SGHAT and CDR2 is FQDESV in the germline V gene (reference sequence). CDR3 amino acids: CVSRPGLDTWELFL. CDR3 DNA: TGTGTCAGCAGACCGGGCCTTGACACCTGGGAGCTGTTTTTG.

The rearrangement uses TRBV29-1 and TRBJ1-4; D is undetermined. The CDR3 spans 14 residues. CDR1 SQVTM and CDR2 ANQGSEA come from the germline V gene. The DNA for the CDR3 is TGCACCGTACCCAGTGCTGGATCTAGTGAAAAACTGTTTTTT. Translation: CTVPSAGSSEKLFF.

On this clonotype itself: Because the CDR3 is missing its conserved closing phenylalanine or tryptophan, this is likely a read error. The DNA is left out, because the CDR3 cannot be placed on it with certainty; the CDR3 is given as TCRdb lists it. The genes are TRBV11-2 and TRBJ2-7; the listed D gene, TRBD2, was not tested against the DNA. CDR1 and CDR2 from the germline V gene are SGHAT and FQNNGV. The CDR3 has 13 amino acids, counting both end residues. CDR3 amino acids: CASSFGLSYEQYL.

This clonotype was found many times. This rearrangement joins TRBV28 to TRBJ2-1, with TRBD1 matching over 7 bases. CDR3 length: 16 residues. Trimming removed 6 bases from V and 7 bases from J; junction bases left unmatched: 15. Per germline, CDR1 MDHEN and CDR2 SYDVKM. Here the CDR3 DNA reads TGTGCCAGCAGCTCCCTTGGGGACAGACCCCTGAATGAGCAGTTCTTC. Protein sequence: CASSSLGDRPLNEQFF.

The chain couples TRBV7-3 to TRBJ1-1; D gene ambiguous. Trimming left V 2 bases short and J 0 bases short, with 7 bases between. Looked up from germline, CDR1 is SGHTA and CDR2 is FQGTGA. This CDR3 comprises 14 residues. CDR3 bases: TGTGCCAGCAGCTTAGGGTTAATGAACACTGAAGCTTTCTTT. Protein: CASSLGLMNTEAFF.

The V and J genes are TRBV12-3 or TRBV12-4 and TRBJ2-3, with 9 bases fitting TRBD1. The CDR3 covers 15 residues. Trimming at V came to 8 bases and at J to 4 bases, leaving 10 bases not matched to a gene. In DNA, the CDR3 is TGTGCCAGCGACTCCGGACAGGGGAGGGCAGATACGCAGTATTTT. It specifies CASDSGQGRADTQYF.

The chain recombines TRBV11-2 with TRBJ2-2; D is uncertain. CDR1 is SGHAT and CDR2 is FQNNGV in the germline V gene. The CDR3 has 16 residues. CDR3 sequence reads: CVSSRRLAENTGELFF. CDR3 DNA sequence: TGTGTCAGTAGTCGTCGACTTGCGGAAAACACCGGGGAGCTGTTTTTT.

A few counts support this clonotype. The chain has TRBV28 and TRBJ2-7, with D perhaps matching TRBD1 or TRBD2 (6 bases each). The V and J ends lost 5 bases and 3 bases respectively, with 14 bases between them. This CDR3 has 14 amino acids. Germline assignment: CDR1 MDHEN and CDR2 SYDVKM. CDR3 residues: CASSVGGLGYEQYF. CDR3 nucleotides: TGTGCCAGCAGTGTTGGGGGGCTAGGCTACGAGCAGTACTTC.

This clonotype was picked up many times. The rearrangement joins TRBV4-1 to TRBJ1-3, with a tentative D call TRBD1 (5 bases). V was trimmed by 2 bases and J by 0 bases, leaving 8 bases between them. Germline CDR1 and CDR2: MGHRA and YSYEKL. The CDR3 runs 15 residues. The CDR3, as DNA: TGCGCCAGCAGCCAACCACAGGCCTCTGGAAACACCATATATTTT. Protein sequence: CASSQPQASGNTIYF.

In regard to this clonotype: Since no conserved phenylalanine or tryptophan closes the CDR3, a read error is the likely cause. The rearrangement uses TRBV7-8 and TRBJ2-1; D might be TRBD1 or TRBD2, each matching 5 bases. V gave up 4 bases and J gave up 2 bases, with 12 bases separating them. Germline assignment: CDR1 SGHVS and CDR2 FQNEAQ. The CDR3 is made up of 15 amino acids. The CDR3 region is CASSSGRSTYNEQFH. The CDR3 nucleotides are TGTGCCAGCAGCTCGGGACGGTCCACCTACAATGAGCAGTTCCAC.

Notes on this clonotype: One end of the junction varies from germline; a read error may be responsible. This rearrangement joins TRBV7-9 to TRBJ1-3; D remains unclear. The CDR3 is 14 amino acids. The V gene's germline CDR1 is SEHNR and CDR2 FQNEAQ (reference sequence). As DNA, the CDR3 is TGTGCCAGCAGCTTAATGGCCTCTGGAAGCACCATATATTTT. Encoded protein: CASSLMASGSTIYF.

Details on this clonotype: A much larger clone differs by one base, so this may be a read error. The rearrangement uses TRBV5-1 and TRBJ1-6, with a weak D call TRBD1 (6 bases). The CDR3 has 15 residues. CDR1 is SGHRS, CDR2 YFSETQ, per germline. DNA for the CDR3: TGCGACAGCCGGAGGACACAGGGTCTCCATTCACCCCTCCACTTT. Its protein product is CDSRRTQGLHSPLHF.

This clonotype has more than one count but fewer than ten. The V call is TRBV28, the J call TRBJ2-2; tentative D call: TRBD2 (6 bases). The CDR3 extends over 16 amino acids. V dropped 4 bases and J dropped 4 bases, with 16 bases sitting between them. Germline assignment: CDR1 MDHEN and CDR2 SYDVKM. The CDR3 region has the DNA TGTGCCAGCAGTTGGTATCTAGCGATGATCACCGGGGAGCTGTTTTTT. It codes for CASSWYLAMITGELFF.

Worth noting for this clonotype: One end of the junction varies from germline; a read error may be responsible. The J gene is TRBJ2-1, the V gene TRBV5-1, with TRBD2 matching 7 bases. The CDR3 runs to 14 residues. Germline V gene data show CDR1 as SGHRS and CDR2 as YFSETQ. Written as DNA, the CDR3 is TGCGCTAGCACAAGCGGGGAATACTACAATGAGCGGTTCTTC. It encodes CASTSGEYYNERFF.

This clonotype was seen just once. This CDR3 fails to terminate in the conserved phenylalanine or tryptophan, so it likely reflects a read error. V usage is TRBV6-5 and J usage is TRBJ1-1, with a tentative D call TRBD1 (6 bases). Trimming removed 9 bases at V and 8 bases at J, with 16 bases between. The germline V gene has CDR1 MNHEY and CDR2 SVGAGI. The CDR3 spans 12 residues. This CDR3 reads CASRSPGTEAFC. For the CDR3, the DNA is TGTGCCAGTAGATCACCCGGGACAGAAGCTTTCTGT.

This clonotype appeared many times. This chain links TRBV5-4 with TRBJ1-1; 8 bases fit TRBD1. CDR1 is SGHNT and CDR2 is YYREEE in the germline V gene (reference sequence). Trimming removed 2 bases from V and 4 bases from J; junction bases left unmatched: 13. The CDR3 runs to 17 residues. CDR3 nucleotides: TGTGCCAGCAGCTTTGGCGGCAGGGGGCCACGGGGCACTGAAGCTTTCTTT. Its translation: CASSFGGRGPRGTEAFF.